The clone carrying this T cell receptor beta chain was observed once. The data derive from a study of OX40 agonist ivuxolimab in advanced cancers. The overall study: The dose of intravenous ivuxolimab that patients received every 2 weeks ranged from 0.01 to 10 mg/kg.

The protocol was immunoSEQ multiplex PCR, while the TCRdb copy is restricted to in-frame clones and leaves out a portion. The sample carries fewer than 90,000 clones, roughly 91% recorded once. V dropped 4 bases and J dropped 2 bases, with 17 bases sitting between them. The CDR3 length is 16 residues. Germline V gene lookup returns CDR1 SGHNT and CDR2 YYREEE (reference sequence). This chain joins TRBV5-4 and TRBJ2-3, with D perhaps matching TRBD1 (5 bases). The TCR was taken from an adult with an advanced solid tumor such as melanoma, head and neck, liver or kidney cancer. Specimen: CD4+ or CD8+ T cells sorted from blood, collected in a trial of the OX40 agonist ivuxolimab. The CDR3, as DNA: TGTGCCAGCAGCCTAGGGGTTGGGGCCCACACAGATACGCAGTATTTT. Translated: CASSLGVGAHTDTQYF.